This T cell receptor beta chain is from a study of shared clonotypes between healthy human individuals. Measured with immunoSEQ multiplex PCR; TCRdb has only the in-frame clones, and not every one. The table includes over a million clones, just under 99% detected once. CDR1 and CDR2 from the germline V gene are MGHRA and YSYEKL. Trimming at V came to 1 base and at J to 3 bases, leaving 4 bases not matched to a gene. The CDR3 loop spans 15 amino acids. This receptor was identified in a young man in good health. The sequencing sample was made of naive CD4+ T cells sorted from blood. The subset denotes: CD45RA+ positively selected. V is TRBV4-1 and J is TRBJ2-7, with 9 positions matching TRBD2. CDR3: CASSQGASGNYEQYF. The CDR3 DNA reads TGCGCCAGCAGCCAAGGGGCTAGCGGGAACTACGAGCAGTACTTC.